This TCR beta chain appears in the sequencing data of a study of prognosis after radiotherapy for stage I lung cancer (dated by TCRdb to the early 2020s). Regarding the research as a whole: Around 18 stage I NSCLC patients were enrolled in Nanjing, China, between 2018 and early 2019. The study sequenced 40 or so blood samples from some 20 patients, one before and one after SBRT per patient. In every patient, SBRT was given without any concurrent therapy. SBRT was given in 3 to 5 fractions with a biologically effective dose of at least 100 Gy, using image-guided IMRT or VMAT. Tumor histology was squamous cell carcinoma in several patients and adenocarcinoma in twelve. Peripheral blood TCR beta repertoires were profiled in stage I NSCLC patients before and after stereotactic body radiotherapy, and the study then linked these repertoires to distant failure. The cohort comprised more than 10 men and a handful of women with a median age of around 74 years, ranging from roughly 50 to 84 years. Newly diagnosed primary stage I lung tumors were found in some 13 patients, while oligometastatic NSCLC after surgical resection of the primary tumor was found in 4 to 6. Four of the 19 patients developed distant metastases after SBRT, at a median of roughly seven months; the other 15 showed no significant progression. Every patient was regarded as medically inoperable, because of comorbidities in some 13 cases and refusal of surgery in 7 cases.

What the study reported, not specific to this receptor: Post-SBRT Shannon entropy and its change from baseline were lower in patients who developed distant metastases; baseline Shannon entropy was not associated with metastases. TRBV and TRBJ usage frequencies reportedly differed by metastasis status, in two V genes at baseline and in several V and two J genes after SBRT. Whether the expanded TCR clones were tumor-specific was not determined. Unique TCR clone counts fell after SBRT (median approximately 10,000 before versus several thousand after; Wilcoxon paired P=0.011). Limitations of the study included a small cohort and short follow-up, and the study findings need independent validation. All reported P values were unadjusted for multiple comparisons.

For this clonotype: Its antigen remains undetermined. A far more abundant clone sits one base away, making this likely a read error.

All patients had node-negative disease on CT and PET/CT, and none had a history of other malignancies or prior chemotherapy or radiotherapy. At each of two time points, approximately 6.3 milliliters of peripheral venous blood were collected into EDTA tubes. PBMCs were isolated by Ficoll-Paque Plus density-gradient centrifugation. Right after collection, samples were kept at -80 degrees C until analysis. CDR1 and CDR2, looked up from the germline V gene, are SGHTA and FQGNSA. Counted from cysteine to phenylalanine, this CDR3 has 11 amino acids. Only the CDR3 DNA stays, 33 bases, in frame from base 1. Two rounds of multiplex PCR were performed to amplify the TCR beta CDR3 region from genomic DNA. In the first PCR round, primers specific to each TRBV and TRBJ gene were used, and the primer sequences were filed in Chinese patent CN105087789A. The second PCR round used universal primers. The Roche High Pure PCR Template Preparation Kit was used to extract genomic DNA from frozen PBMCs. Libraries were sequenced paired-end with 151 bp reads on an Illumina HiSeq 3000. On the study's bioinformatics: Raw reads lacking the multiplex PCR primer sequences were removed with CutAdapt. High-quality paired reads were merged into contigs with PEAR. MiXCR assigned TRB V, D and J gene segments to each contig by aligning to reference sequences. CDR3 sequences were clustered by base quality and sequence similarity to remove sequencing errors. Diversity was measured as Shannon entropy normalized by the natural log of productive TCR sequence number. To get clonality, Shannon entropy was divided by the natural log of the number of unique clonotypes, and that result was subtracted from one. Using the Youden index from ROC curves, the researchers picked the repertoire-metric cut-offs for progression-free survival, and all analyses were carried out in R 3.5.3. Clones were called with MiXCR by TCRdb after fastp trimmed the public reads at Q25, and only in-frame beta chains were retained. Duplicate CDR3 protein sequences are folded into a single record with the most common DNA and genes. The V and J calls here are based on TCRdb, not the publication. Present in this sample are fewer than 25,000 distinct CDR3 sequences, about three fifths of which were seen just once. The ten largest clonotypes hold 25% to 30% of the sample.

The source was PBMCs, collected before or after stereotactic body radiation therapy (not recorded which). The chain was built from TRBV7-2 and TRBJ2-3; no confident D gene assignment can be made. The receptor was derived from a donor aged 50 or older with non-small cell lung cancer. The sequenced DNA: TGTGCCAGCAGCCGGAGAGATACGCATTATTTT. This is translated as CASSRRDTHYF.